Given below is one T cell receptor (beta chain) in context. What it binds is not known. The data belong to a study of a mutant IDH1 vaccine in newly diagnosed glioma. Study details: Vaccinations were initiated 4-6 weeks following radiotherapy alone, or were given together with temozolomide cycles. In the visit schedule, V12 fell in week 35, while V13 fell in week 47. Averaging approximately 40 years of age, treated patients were around 60% male and approximately 40% female.

V was clipped by 6 bases and J by 5 bases, with 17 bases between them. Germline-derived CDR1 and CDR2 are SGDLS and YYNGEE. The CDR3 loop spans 14 amino acids. Stated time point: week 47, end of study. Alongside topical imiquimod, each dose of vaccine comprised 300 ug of mutant IDH1 20-mer peptide. Patients were given eight vaccinations, scheduled in weeks 1, 3, 5, 7, 11, 15, 19 and 23. Only in-frame clones appear in the TCRdb table, and some are missing; sequencing was by immunoSEQ multiplex PCR. The sample has 30,000 to 40,000 clones, 90% seen once. The chain carries TRBV9 and TRBJ1-1, with a tentative D call TRBD1 (5 bases). The sequencing here drew on PBMCs, taken from a glioma patient whose treatment included an IDH1 peptide vaccine. The source is a middle-aged woman with glioma. The CDR3: CASKGRLGRTEAFF. In DNA, the CDR3 is TGTGCCAGCAAGGGGAGGTTGGGGAGGACTGAAGCTTTCTTT.